These 32 T cell receptor beta chains came from one sample sequenced in a study of CD8+ T cells in alopecia areata. cDNA serving as the sequencing template came from extracted, reverse transcribed RNA. Here immunoSEQ multiplex PCR was the method, and the copy in TCRdb shows in-frame clones only, minus some. The sample lists approximately 210,000 clones; approximately 72% were seen once. Sample treatment: oral pan-JAK inhibitor, 5-10 mg twice daily. Sample: CD4+ T cells sorted from blood, taken around week 42, from a patient treated with tofacitinib. The receptors stem from a human donor with alopecia areata.

This clone was seen a few times. This chain connects TRBV2 to TRBJ1-6; no reliable D call. Trimming pared 0 bases from V and 6 bases from J, leaving 6 bases between. This CDR3 has 14 residues. Germline CDR1 SNHLY, CDR2 FYNNEI. In DNA form, the CDR3 reads TGTGCCAGCAGTGAAGCGCTTCCTAATTCACCCCTCCACTTT. It specifies CASSEALPNSPLHF.

The J gene is TRBJ1-5, the V gene TRBV10-3, with 7 nucleotides matching TRBD1. V was pared by 3 bases and J by 1 base, with 3 bases of the junction left unmatched. CDR1 ENHRY and CDR2 SYGVKD come from the germline V gene. This CDR3 comprises 15 residues. CDR3 nucleotide sequence: TGTGCCATCAGTGACCCACAGGGGAGCAATCAGCCCCAGCATTTT. This encodes CAISDPQGSNQPQHF.

This chain uses TRBV9 with TRBJ1-1; possible D gene TRBD1, 5 bases. In germline, CDR1 is SGDLS, CDR2 YYNGEE. The V end was cut by 7 bases, the J end by 6 bases, with 13 bases between. The CDR3 runs to 12 residues. This chain's CDR3 is CASGELGAEAFF. Written as DNA, the CDR3 is TGTGCCAGCGGTGAGTTGGGGGCTGAAGCTTTCTTT.

This chain links TRBV18 with TRBJ1-1, with TRBD1 as a possible D gene (6 bases). CDR3 length equals 16 residues. The germline gives CDR1 KGHSH, CDR2 LQKENI. With 3 bases removed from V and 0 bases from J, the gap between germline ends came to 14 bases. This CDR3 reads CASSPVGQNMNTEAFF. The CDR3 DNA reads TGTGCCAGCTCACCCGTAGGACAGAACATGAACACTGAAGCTTTCTTT.

The J gene is TRBJ1-1, the V gene TRBV30, with D perhaps TRBD1 (5 bases). Germline CDR1 reads GTSNPN; CDR2 reads SVGIG (reference sequence). The CDR3 is 14 residues long. Trimming shortened V by 0 bases and J by 4 bases, and 12 bases separated the two germline ends. In DNA form, the CDR3 reads TGTGCCTGGAGTGTAACCGGGACGAGCACTGAAGCTTTCTTT. As protein: CAWSVTGTSTEAFF.

This chain links TRBV29-1 with TRBJ1-2, with D hard to call. CDR1 SQVTM and CDR2 ANQGSEA come from the germline V gene. The CDR3 is 11 amino acids. V gave up 7 bases and J gave up 5 bases, with 11 bases separating them. CDR3 sequence reads: CSARDGYGYTF. The CDR3, as DNA: TGCAGCGCCCGCGACGGGTATGGCTACACCTTC. Supplemented by reference TRBV29-1 and TRBJ1-2, the full variable domain reads SAVISQKPSRDICQRGTSLTIQCQVDSQVTMMFWYRQQPGQSLTLIATANQGSEATYESGFVIDKFPISRPNLTFSTLTVSNMSPEDSSIYLCSARDGYGYTFGSGTRLTVV.

V is TRBV7-9 and J is TRBJ2-5; no definite D call. Per germline, CDR1 SEHNR and CDR2 FQNEAQ (reference sequence). The V end was cut by 5 bases, the J end by 4 bases, with 11 bases between. There are 13 residues in the CDR3. CDR3 DNA sequence: TGTGCCAGCAGCCTTCCGATGGGAGAGACCCAGTACTTC. Translation: CASSLPMGETQYF.

The V and J genes are TRBV5-6 and TRBJ2-1; no reliable D call. The CDR3 sequence is 13 residues long. Germline lookup yields CDR1 SGHDT and CDR2 YYEEEE. Trimming took 0 bases from V and 5 from J, leaving 6 bases between them. The CDR3 region is CASSLGANNEQFF. In DNA, the CDR3 is TGTGCCAGCAGCTTGGGAGCTAACAATGAGCAGTTCTTC.

This clone was observed a handful of times. CDR3 region: CSTQVQADTQYF. DNA of the CDR3: TGCAGCACCCAGGTACAGGCAGATACGCAGTATTTT. This chain joins TRBV29-1 and TRBJ2-3, with D possibly TRBD1 on 5 matching bases. This CDR3 region has 12 residues. CDR1 and CDR2 (germline): SQVTM, ANQGSEA. V dropped 8 bases and J dropped 4 bases, with 13 bases sitting between them.

V gene TRBV15 combines with J gene TRBJ2-4, with D perhaps TRBD2 (6 bases). V gave up 1 base and J gave up 3 bases, with 22 bases separating them. CDR1 and CDR2 from the germline V gene are LNHNV and YYDKDF (reference sequence). The CDR3 extends over 19 amino acids. The CDR3 DNA follows: TGTGCCACCAGCAGAGGCCAAAGAGGCGGGAATCGAGGCAAAAACATTCAGTACTTC. This encodes CATSRGQRGGNRGKNIQYF.

The rearrangement links TRBV2 to TRBJ1-2; D is uncertain. The CDR3 runs 13 residues. Germline CDR1 is SNHLY and CDR2 is FYNNEI. The germline V and J ends were trimmed by 7 bases and 1 base, with 10 bases remaining between them. The CDR3, as DNA: TGTGCCAGCAAGGAACGGAATAACTATGGCTACACCTTC. Protein sequence: CASKERNNYGYTF.

The CDR3 DNA sequence: TGTGCCACCAGCAGAGATCGAGGCGCCCTCCGGGGCTACACCTTC. It specifies CATSRDRGALRGYTF. The chain employs TRBV15 and TRBJ1-2; no firm D call. The CDR3 contains 15 residues. V was shortened by 0 bases and J by 8 bases, with 16 bases between the two germline ends. Per germline, CDR1 LNHNV and CDR2 YYDKDF (reference sequence).

The chain links TRBV30 to TRBJ1-1; D gene uncertain. V shed 5 bases and J shed 9 bases, with 10 bases lying between them. This CDR3 region has 10 residues. Germline V gene lookup returns CDR1 GTSNPN and CDR2 SVGIG (reference sequence). This chain's CDR3 is CAWAAGQAFF. The CDR3, as DNA: TGTGCCTGGGCAGCCGGACAAGCTTTCTTT.

This clone was picked up one time. The chain joins TRBV29-1 to TRBJ2-1; TRBD1 is a possible D gene (6 bases). The CDR3 is made up of 23 amino acids. Per the germline V gene, CDR1 is SQVTM and CDR2 is ANQGSEA. V was trimmed by 5 bases and J by 1 base, leaving 39 bases between them. CDR3 sequence (DNA): TGCAGCGTTCATTTACAGGGTTTTGTCCCCGGGTCGCTATCCCCTCCGTCCTACAATGAGCAGTTCTTC. This sequence encodes CSVHLQGFVPGSLSPPSYNEQFF.

V gene TRBV7-3 combines with J gene TRBJ1-1, with 9 nucleotides matching TRBD1. Per the germline V gene, CDR1 is SGHTA and CDR2 is FQGTGA. The CDR3 consists of 16 residues. Trimming cost V 5 bases and J 4 bases; bases outside gene matches: 11. Here the CDR3 DNA reads TGTGCCAGCAGCCTCGAAGCCGGGACAGGGACCACTGAAGCTTTCTTT. This gives the protein CASSLEAGTGTTEAFF.

The CDR3 bases are TGTGCCAGCAGCTTACGGACAGGGATCCCCAACTCCTACGAGCAGTACTTC. Amino acid sequence: CASSLRTGIPNSYEQYF. The chain joins TRBV7-9 to TRBJ2-7; 8 nucleotides agree with TRBD1. V gave up 2 bases and J gave up 0 bases; unmatched junction bases: 9. The CDR3 sequence is 17 residues long. Per the germline V gene, CDR1 is SEHNR and CDR2 is FQNEAQ (reference sequence).

The chain uses TRBV5-1 and TRBJ1-5; no reliable D call. The CDR3 is made up of 15 amino acids. Germline V lookup: CDR1 SGHRS, CDR2 YFSETQ. V shed 1 base and J shed 2 bases, with 10 bases lying between them. The CDR3 DNA reads as TGCGCCAGCAGCTTGAGTTCGGGAGGCAATCAGCCCCAGCATTTT. Translated: CASSLSSGGNQPQHF.

In nucleotides, the CDR3 is TGTGCAAGTCGCCTCCGAACGACAGGGGCCGGTGGCTACACCTTC. Amino acids: CASRLRTTGAGGYTF. The V and J genes are TRBV12-2 and TRBJ1-2; the table calls TRBD1, which could not be checked here. TRBV12-2 is designated a pseudogene. This CDR3 region has 15 residues.

Details on this clone: This same CDR3 is encoded by further DNA sequences in the sample. The V gene is TRBV29-1, the J gene TRBJ1-2; D is possibly TRBD1 (6 bases). With 4 bases removed from V and 7 bases from J, the gap between germline ends came to 10 bases. Germline values: CDR1 SQVTM, CDR2 ANQGSEA. CDR3 size: 11 residues. CDR3 sequence (DNA): TGCAGCGTTGGCAGGGGCGGTGGCTACACCTTC. As protein: CSVGRGGGYTF.

The chain joins TRBV19 to TRBJ1-5; 11 bases line up with TRBD1. CDR1 is LNHDA and CDR2 is SQIVND in the germline V gene (reference sequence). J gave up 6 bases and V 4 bases, and 11 bases lay outside the gene matches. CDR3 length: 17 residues. This CDR3 is CASSTIIGTGGIQPQHF. CDR3 bases: TGTGCCAGTAGTACGATAATCGGGACAGGGGGGATTCAGCCCCAGCATTTT. Full variable domain (missing parts from reference TRBV19 and TRBJ1-5): DGGITQSPKYLFRKEGQNVTLSCEQNLNHDAMYWYRQDPGQGLRLIYYSQIVNDFQKGDIAEGYSVSREKKESFPLTVTSAQKNPTAFYLCASSTIIGTGGIQPQHFGDGTRLSIL.

This clone has a handful of counts. The chain carries TRBV7-9 and TRBJ1-5, with 9 nucleotides matching TRBD1. The CDR3 is 15 residues long. The germline V gene encodes CDR1 SEHNR and CDR2 FQNEAQ (reference sequence). Losses at the gene ends were 3 bases for V and 6 bases for J; bases not matched to a gene: 6. CDR3: CASSLGQGDAQPQHF. In nucleotides, the CDR3 is TGTGCCAGCAGCTTGGGACAGGGTGACGCTCAGCCCCAGCATTTT.

This clone was detected only a few times. The V and J genes are TRBV27 and TRBJ2-3; the D gene is possibly TRBD1 (6 bases). CDR3 length: 15 residues. Germline CDR1 MNHEY, CDR2 SMNVEV (reference sequence). V shed 8 bases and J shed 1 base, with 16 bases lying between them. The CDR3 DNA is TGTGCCAGCTCGGGCCTGACAGGAGGCACAGATACGCAGTATTTT. It specifies CASSGLTGGTDTQYF.

CDR3 amino acids: CASKGDRGNIQYF. CDR3 DNA: TGTGCCAGCAAAGGGGACAGGGGTAACATTCAGTACTTC. The rearrangement links TRBV7-2 to TRBJ2-4, with 10 bases fitting TRBD1. This CDR3 is 13 amino acids long. Germline V gene sequence: CDR1 SGHTA, CDR2 FQGNSA. V shed 7 bases, J shed 7 bases, and the junction held 4 bases outside the gene matches. The entire variable domain, with the rest obtained from reference TRBV7-2 and TRBJ2-4, is as follows: GAGVSQSPSNKVTEKGKDVELRCDPISGHTALYWYRQSLGQGLEFLIYFQGNSAPDKSGLPSDRFSAERTGGSVSTLTIQRTQQEDSAVYLCASKGDRGNIQYFGAGTRLSVL.

The chain combines TRBV2 with TRBJ2-2, with D maybe TRBD1 (5 bases). There are 13 residues in the CDR3. CDR1 and CDR2 from the germline V gene are SNHLY and FYNNEI. V was clipped by 7 bases and J by 4 bases, with 10 bases between them. As DNA, the CDR3 is TGTGCCAGCAAGGGGATGGGCACCGGGGAGCTGTTTTTT. Protein product: CASKGMGTGELFF.

This clone appeared once. The chain recombines TRBV30 with TRBJ2-7; 10 nucleotides agree with TRBD2. V was clipped by 0 bases and J by 10 bases; unmatched bases: 15. The CDR3 spans 16 residues. Per the germline V gene, CDR1 is GTSNPN and CDR2 is SVGIG (reference sequence). The CDR3 DNA reads as TGTGCCTGGAGTGTCTCCCGGTGGTCTAGCGGGGGTTTACAGTACTTC. This sequence encodes CAWSVSRWSSGGLQYF. The full variable domain, completed using reference TRBV30 and TRBJ2-7, is SQTIHQWPATLVQPVGSPLSLECTVEGTSNPNLYWYRQAAGRGLQLLFYSVGIGQISSEVPQNLSASRPQDRQFILSSKKLLLSDSGFYLCAWSVSRWSSGGLQYFGPGTRLTVT.

V and J are TRBV5-1 and TRBJ2-5, with 9 bases matching TRBD2. Trimming removed 0 bases from V and 4 bases from J; junction bases left unmatched: 10. Germline CDR1 is SGHRS and CDR2 is YFSETQ. The CDR3 contains 17 residues. CDR3 bases: TGCGCCAGCAGCTTGGCCTCGGGCGCGGGGGGGACAGAGACCCAGTACTTC. Protein product: CASSLASGAGGTETQYF.

The V gene is TRBV18, the J gene TRBJ1-1; D is unclear. CDR3 length equals 13 residues. Germline CDR1 KGHSH, CDR2 LQKENI. Trimming shortened V by 6 bases and J by 0 bases, and 8 bases separated the two germline ends. The DNA of the CDR3 is TGTGCCAGCTCGCCAGATCTGAACACTGAAGCTTTCTTT. Its protein is CASSPDLNTEAFF.

The genes are TRBV5-6 and TRBJ2-3, with 8 nucleotides matching TRBD1. Germline trimming cut 3 bases from V and 1 base from J; bases unmatched to any gene: 4. This CDR3 spans 15 amino acids. The germline gives CDR1 SGHDT, CDR2 YYEEEE. The CDR3 region is CASSSDRGRTDTQYF. The CDR3 nucleotides are TGTGCCAGCAGCTCTGACAGGGGCCGCACAGATACGCAGTATTTT.

V gene TRBV11-3 combines with J gene TRBJ1-6; D gene ambiguous. Germline V gene sequence: CDR1 SGHNT, CDR2 YENEEA. The V end was cut by 4 bases, the J end by 4 bases, with 8 bases between. The CDR3 is 14 residues long. This chain's CDR3 is CASSSTAYNSPLHF. CDR3 DNA sequence: TGTGCCAGCAGCTCCACTGCGTATAATTCACCCCTCCACTTT.

The chain couples TRBV7-3 to TRBJ2-2, with D perhaps matching TRBD1 (5 bases). The CDR3 has 13 amino acids. Germline CDR1 is SGHTA and CDR2 is FQGTGA. V shed 5 bases and J shed 6 bases, with 10 bases lying between them. The CDR3 DNA sequence: TGTGCCAGCAGCCCAGGGCTCGCCGGGGAGCTGTTTTTT. It specifies CASSPGLAGELFF.

This chain connects TRBV9 to TRBJ2-3; 8 bases map to TRBD2. The V and J ends lost 9 bases and 0 bases, in that order; junction bases with no gene match: 9. CDR3 length: 15 residues. Looked up from germline, CDR1 is SGDLS and CDR2 is YYNGEE. The CDR3 region has the DNA TGTGCCACCCACCCTAGCGGGCCTAGCACAGATACGCAGTATTTT. It yields the protein CATHPSGPSTDTQYF.

The V call is TRBV29-1, the J call TRBJ2-5, with 11 bases aligning to TRBD2. Germline V CDR1 and CDR2: SQVTM, ANQGSEA. Losses at the gene ends were 8 bases for V and 4 bases for J; bases not matched to a gene: 6. The CDR3 length is 13 residues. The CDR3 nucleotides read TGCAGCTATAGCGGGGGGGCCGGAGAGACCCAGTACTTC. Residues: CSYSGGAGETQYF.